This T cell receptor beta chain originates from a study of T cells expressing NK-cell markers. At the level of the study: Seven HCMV-seropositive donors and one seronegative donor made up the eight sequenced donors. Overall study findings and caveats: About six donors carried dominant NKG2C+ clonotypes that made up roughly 1.0-8% of their CD8+ T cells.

On this clonotype itself: Its cognate antigen is unknown.

TCR beta libraries carry UMIs added by 5'RACE template switching. TCRdb re-called the 5' RACE reads, yielding one record per CDR3 amino acid sequence without DNA. The data show about 440,000 distinct CDR3 sequences, and the top ten clones hold approximately 6.8%. The CDR3 consists of 16 residues. In germline, CDR1 is MNHEY, CDR2 SVGAGI. This clonotype was obtained from a woman aged 18-70 years in good health. The V and J genes are TRBV6-5 and TRBJ2-2. The sample was blood T cells: a sorted CD56 or NKG2C T cell subset, CD4+ or CD8+ T cells, or bulk PBMC T cells (not recorded which). The CDR3: CASSYEAVTAAGELFF.